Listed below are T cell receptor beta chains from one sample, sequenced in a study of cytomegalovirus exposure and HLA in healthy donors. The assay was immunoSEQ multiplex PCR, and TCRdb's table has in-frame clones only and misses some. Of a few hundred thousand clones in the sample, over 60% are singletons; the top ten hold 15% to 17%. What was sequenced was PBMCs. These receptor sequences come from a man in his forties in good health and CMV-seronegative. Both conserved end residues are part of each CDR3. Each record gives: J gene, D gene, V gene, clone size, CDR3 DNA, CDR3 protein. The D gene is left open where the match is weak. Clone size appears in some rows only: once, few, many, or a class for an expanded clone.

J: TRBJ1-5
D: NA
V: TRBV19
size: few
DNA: TGTGCCAGTACCGCATTCGTCGGGAGTACTTATAGCAATCAGCCCCAGCATTTT
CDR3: CASTAFVGSTYSNQPQHF

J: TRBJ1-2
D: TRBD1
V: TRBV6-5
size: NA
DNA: TGTGCCAGCAGCCCGGGACAGATCTATGGCTACACCTTC
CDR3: CASSPGQIYGYTF

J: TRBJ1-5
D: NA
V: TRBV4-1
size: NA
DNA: TGCGCCAGCAGCCAAGAAGGACACAATCAGCCCCAGCATTTT
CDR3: CASSQEGHNQPQHF

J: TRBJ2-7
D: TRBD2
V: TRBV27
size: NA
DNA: TGTGCCAGCACCAGATGGGGGACTAGCGCCCACGAGCAGTACTTC
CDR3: CASTRWGTSAHEQYF

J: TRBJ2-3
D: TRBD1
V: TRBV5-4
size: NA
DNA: TGTGCCAGCAGCTTAACAGGGGGGGATACGCAGTATTTT
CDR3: CASSLTGGDTQYF

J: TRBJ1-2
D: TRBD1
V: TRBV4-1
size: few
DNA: TGCGCCAGCAGCCATGTCCCGGGACAGGTAGGGGACTATGGCTACACCTTC
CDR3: CASSHVPGQVGDYGYTF

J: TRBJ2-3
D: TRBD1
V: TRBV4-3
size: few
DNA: TGCGCCAGCAGCCTGACGGACAGGGATAGCACAGATACGCAGTATTTT
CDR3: CASSLTDRDSTDTQYF

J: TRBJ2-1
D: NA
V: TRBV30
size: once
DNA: TGTGCCTGGAGTGTACTCGGAGGTTACAATGAGCAGTTCTTC
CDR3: CAWSVLGGYNEQFF

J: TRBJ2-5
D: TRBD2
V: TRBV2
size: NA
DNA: TGTGCCAGCAGTTCGAGCGGGGGGTTTAGAAAGACCCAGTACTTC
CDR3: CASSSSGGFRKTQYF

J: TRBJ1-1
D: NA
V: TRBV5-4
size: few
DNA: TGTGCCAGCAGCCCTAACCGAATCAACGAAGCTTTCTTT
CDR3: CASSPNRINEAFF

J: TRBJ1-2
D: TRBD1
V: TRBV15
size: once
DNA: TGTGCCACCAGCAGAGCCGGGACAGGGTTTAGCTACACCTTC
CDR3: CATSRAGTGFSYTF

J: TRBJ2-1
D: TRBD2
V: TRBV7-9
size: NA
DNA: TGTGCCAGCGGGAGGGGTAATGAGCAGTTCTTC
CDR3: CASGRGNEQFF

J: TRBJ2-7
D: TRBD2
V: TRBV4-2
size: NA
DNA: TGTGCCAGCAGCCTAGCGGGGGGCCCCGTCTCCTACGAGCAGTACTTC
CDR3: CASSLAGGPVSYEQYF

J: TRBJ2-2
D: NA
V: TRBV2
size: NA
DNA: TGTGCCAGTAACAGGGGGGGGACCGGGGAGCTGTTTTTT
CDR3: CASNRGGTGELFF

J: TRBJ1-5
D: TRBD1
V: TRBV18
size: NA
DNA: TGTGCCAGCTCACCCACAGGGGGTGCAAATCAGCCCCAGCATTTT
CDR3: CASSPTGGANQPQHF

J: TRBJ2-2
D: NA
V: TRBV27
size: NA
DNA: TGTGCCAGCAGTCCCAGGGATCTCCGAGCGATGAACACCGGGGAGCTGTTTTTT
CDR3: CASSPRDLRAMNTGELFF

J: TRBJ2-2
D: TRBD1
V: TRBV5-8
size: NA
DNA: TGTGCCAGCAGCGACAGGGGGCTGACCGGGGAGCTGTTTTTT
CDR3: CASSDRGLTGELFF

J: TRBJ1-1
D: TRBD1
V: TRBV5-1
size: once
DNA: TGCGCCAGCATACAAACAGGGGGCGCGGTCACTGAAGCTTTCTTT
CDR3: CASIQTGGAVTEAFF

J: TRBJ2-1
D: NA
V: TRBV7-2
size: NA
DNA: TGTGCCAGCAGCTTAGGTCTTCGGGGTAGTGAGCAGTTCTTC
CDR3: CASSLGLRGSEQFF

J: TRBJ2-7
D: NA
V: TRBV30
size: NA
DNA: TGTGCCTGGAGTCAGGACTTCTCCTACGAGCAGTACTTC
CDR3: CAWSQDFSYEQYF

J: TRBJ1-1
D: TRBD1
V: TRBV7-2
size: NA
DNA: TGTGCCAGCAGCCAGGGGGTGTTGGCTGAAGCTTTCTTT
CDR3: CASSQGVLAEAFF

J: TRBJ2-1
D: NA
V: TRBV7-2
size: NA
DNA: TGTGCCAGCAGCCCAACTAGTGACTCCTACAATGAGCAGTTCTTC
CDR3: CASSPTSDSYNEQFF

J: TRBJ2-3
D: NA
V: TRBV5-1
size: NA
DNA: TGCGCCAGCAGCTTGGCGAGGACTGGCACAGATACGCAGTATTTT
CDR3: CASSLARTGTDTQYF

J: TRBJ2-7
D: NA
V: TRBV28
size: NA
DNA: TGTGCCAGCAACAATTACTACGAGCAGTACTTC
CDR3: CASNNYYEQYF

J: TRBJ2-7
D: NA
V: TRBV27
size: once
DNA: TGTGCCAGCAGTTTAGACGGGAGAGGCTACGAGCAGTACTTC
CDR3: CASSLDGRGYEQYF

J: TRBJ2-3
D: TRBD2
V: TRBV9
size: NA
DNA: TGTGCCAGCAGCGTAGCGGGGGGGGTTACGCAGTATTTT
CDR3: CASSVAGGVTQYF

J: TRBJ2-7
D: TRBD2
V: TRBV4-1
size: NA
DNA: TGCGCCAGCAGCCATGTTCTTAGCGGGGGGGCAGAAGACGAGCAGTACTTC
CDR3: CASSHVLSGGAEDEQYF

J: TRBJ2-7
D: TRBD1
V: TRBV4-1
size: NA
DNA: TGCGCCAGCAGCCTTCGAGACAGGGACGAGCAGTACTTC
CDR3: CASSLRDRDEQYF

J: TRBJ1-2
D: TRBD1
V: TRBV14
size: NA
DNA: TGTGCCAGCAGCGAAACCGGGACAGGGTGGGATGGCTACACCTTC
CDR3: CASSETGTGWDGYTF

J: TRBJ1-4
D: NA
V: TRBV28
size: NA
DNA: TGTGCCAGCAGTTCCCCCGGCGGAGCTAATGAAAAACTGTTTTTT
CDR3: CASSSPGGANEKLFF

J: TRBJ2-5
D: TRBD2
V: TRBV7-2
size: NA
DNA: TGTGCCAGCAGCTTATCTAGCGGGAGTGTTGAGACCCAGTACTTC
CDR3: CASSLSSGSVETQYF

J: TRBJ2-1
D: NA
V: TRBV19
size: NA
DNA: TGTGCCAGTAGTATTGATGCGGGTTACAATGAGCAGTTCTTC
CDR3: CASSIDAGYNEQFF

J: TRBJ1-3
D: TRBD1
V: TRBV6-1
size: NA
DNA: TGTGCCAGCAGGAGGGACAGCAACTCTGGAAACACCATATATTTT
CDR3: CASRRDSNSGNTIYF

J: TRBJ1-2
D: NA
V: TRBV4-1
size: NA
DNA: TGCGCCAGCAGCCGGCCGAGCGAGAATGGCTACACCTTC
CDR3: CASSRPSENGYTF

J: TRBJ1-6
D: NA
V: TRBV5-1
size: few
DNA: TGCGCCAGCAGCTTAGGAACATCGGGTTCACCCCTCCACTTT
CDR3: CASSLGTSGSPLHF

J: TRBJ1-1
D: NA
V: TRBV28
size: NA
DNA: TGTGCCAGCAGTTTATTGGGGGGGGGCACTGAAGCTTTCTTT
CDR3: CASSLLGGGTEAFF

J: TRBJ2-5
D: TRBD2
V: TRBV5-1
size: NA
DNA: TGCGCCAGCGGGCGGACTAGCGGGGGCCCAGAGACCCAGTACTTC
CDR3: CASGRTSGGPETQYF

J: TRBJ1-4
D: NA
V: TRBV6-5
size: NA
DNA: TGTGCCAGCAGTCGGGGCGGGGCAACTAATGAAAAACTGTTTTTT
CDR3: CASSRGGATNEKLFF

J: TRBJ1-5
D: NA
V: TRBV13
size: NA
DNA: TGTGCCAGCAGCCTGGGGTCAGGGCTCAATCAGCCCCAGCATTTT
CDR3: CASSLGSGLNQPQHF

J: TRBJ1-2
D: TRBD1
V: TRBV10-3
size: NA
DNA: TGTGCCATCAGTGAGTCATGGGACAGGCCCGGGGGCTACACCTTC
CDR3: CAISESWDRPGGYTF

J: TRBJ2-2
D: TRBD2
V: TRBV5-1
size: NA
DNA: TGCGCCAGCAGCCAGGACCCGAGACTAGCGGGAATACGGAACACCGGGGAGCTGTTTTTT
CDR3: CASSQDPRLAGIRNTGELFF

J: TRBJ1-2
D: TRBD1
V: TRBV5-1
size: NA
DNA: TGCGCCAGCAGCTGGGGACAGGCCTATGGCTACACCTTC
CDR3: CASSWGQAYGYTF

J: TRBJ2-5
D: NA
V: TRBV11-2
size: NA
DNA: TGTGCCAGCAGCTCTGGAGCAGGGCATCAAGAGACCCAGTACTTC
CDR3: CASSSGAGHQETQYF

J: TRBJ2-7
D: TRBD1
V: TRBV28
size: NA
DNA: TGTGCCAGCAGTCCCGGGACAGCCAGCGATGAGCAGTACTTC
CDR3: CASSPGTASDEQYF

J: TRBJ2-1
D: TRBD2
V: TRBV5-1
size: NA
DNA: TGCGCCAGCAGCTTGTCGGGGGGTTCCTACAATGAGCAGTTCTTC
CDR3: CASSLSGGSYNEQFF

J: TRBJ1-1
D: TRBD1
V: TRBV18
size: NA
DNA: TGTGCCAGCTCATCCTTTCCGGGACAGGGAGTCACTGAAGCTTTCTTT
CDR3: CASSSFPGQGVTEAFF

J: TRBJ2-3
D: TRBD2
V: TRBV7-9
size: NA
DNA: TGTTCCAGCAGCTATCTTGGCGGGGGGGCTGGAGATACGCAGTATTTT
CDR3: CSSSYLGGGAGDTQYF

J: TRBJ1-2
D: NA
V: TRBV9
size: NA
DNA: TGTGCCAGCAGCGTAGACCTCACAGAACGTGGCTACACCTTC
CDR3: CASSVDLTERGYTF

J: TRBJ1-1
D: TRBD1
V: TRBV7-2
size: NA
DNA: TGTGCCAGCAGACTACAACAGGGGGCAAATACTGAAGCTTTCTTT
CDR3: CASRLQQGANTEAFF

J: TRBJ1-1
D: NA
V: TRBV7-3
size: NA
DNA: TGTGCCAGCAGCTTCGACAGGTGGAACACTGAAGCTTTCTTT
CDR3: CASSFDRWNTEAFF